The present T cell receptor (beta chain) was sequenced within a study of blood T cell repertoires in COVID-19. Only in-frame clones appear in the TCRdb table, and some are missing; sequencing was by immunoSEQ multiplex PCR. The sample contains tens of thousands of clones, 82% of which appear only once. V dropped 4 bases and J dropped 6; count of bases not matched to a gene: 12. The germline gives CDR1 GTSNPN, CDR2 SVGIG (reference sequence). This CDR3 is built from 15 residues. The TCR originated in a human donor in a cohort sampled during active COVID-19. The chain combines TRBV30 with TRBJ1-5; 7 bases map to TRBD1. Material: peripheral blood. This CDR3 is CAWTSGTAYSQPQHF. The DNA for the CDR3 is TGTGCCTGGACGTCCGGGACAGCGTATAGTCAGCCCCAGCATTTT.